Below are 8 T cell receptor beta chains sequenced from a single sample in a study of blood T cells in healthy people across ages. It was with a sample-barcoded 5' primer and a J-beta primer mix that a second PCR of roughly 6 to 12 cycles was run. TCRdb reprocessed the 5' RACE reads via MiXCR and lists one record per CDR3 protein. The data show 1 million or so distinct CDR3 sequences, with 45% seen just once and approximately 17% held by the top ten. Sequenced: blood. These receptor sequences come from a woman aged 55-75 years in good health.

About this clonotype itself: Possible read error: a much larger clone is one base away. The rearrangement links TRBV20-1 to TRBJ2-1; D is perhaps TRBD2 (6 bases). The V and J ends lost 3 bases and 13 bases respectively, with 25 bases between them. Germline V gene data show CDR1 as DFQATT and CDR2 as SNEGSKA (reference sequence). The CDR3 contains 15 residues. The CDR3: CSASGSGVRQETQFF. The CDR3 nucleotides are TGCAGTGCTAGCGGTAGCGGAGTCCGCCAAGAGACCCAGTTCTTC.

This clonotype was observed a few times. V is TRBV6-1 and J is TRBJ2-7, with 13 bases fitting TRBD2. The CDR3 loop spans 21 amino acids. Trimming removed 6 bases from V and 7 bases from J; junction bases left unmatched: 27. Looked up from germline, CDR1 is MNHNS and CDR2 is SASEGT. For the CDR3, the DNA is TGTGCCAGCAGCAGGGAAGTTACACTAGCGGGAGGGCCGATCGACCAGGGGGAGCAGTACTTC. Its protein is CASSREVTLAGGPIDQGEQYF.

This clonotype was seen only once. The V and J genes are TRBV5-8 and TRBJ2-1; D remains ambiguous. The ends were cut back, 1 base at V and 6 bases at J, with 8 bases in the middle. CDR1 is SGHTS, CDR2 YDEGEE, per germline. This CDR3 region has 13 residues. The CDR3 sequence is CASSLIVGNEQFF. CDR3 nucleotides: TGTGCCAGCAGCTTGATAGTAGGCAATGAGCAGTTCTTC. Full variable domain (outside the CDR3, taken from reference TRBV5-8 and TRBJ2-1): EAGVTQSPTHLIKTRGQQATLRCSPISGHTSVYWYQQALGLGLQFLLWYDEGEERNRGNFPPRFSGRQFPNYSSELNVNALELEDSALYLCASSLIVGNEQFFGPGTRLTVL.

This clonotype was detected only a few times. The chain recombines TRBV27 with TRBJ2-5; 8 positions match TRBD1. The end of the DNA is better explained by TRBJ2-7, so the J call may be wrong. The CDR3 consists of 15 residues. Germline CDR1 is MNHEY and CDR2 is SMNVEV (reference sequence). In DNA, the CDR3 is TGTGCCAGCAGTTTTCGCCGACAGGGGAGCAACGAGCAGTACTTC. Protein sequence: CASSFRRQGSNEQYF.

This sequence joins TRBV2 and TRBJ1-1; D is uncertain. The CDR3 length is 15 residues. Germline loops: CDR1 SNHLY, CDR2 FYNNEI. Trimming pared 3 bases from V and 1 base from J, leaving 12 bases between. CDR3 DNA sequence: TGTGCCAGCAGTGAGGTTATAACATCGAACACTGAAGCTTTCTTT. Its translation is CASSEVITSNTEAFF.

The rearrangement links TRBV6-2 or TRBV6-3 to TRBJ1-6; D is possibly TRBD1 (5 bases). The germline gives CDR1 MNHEY, CDR2 SVGEGT. V dropped 6 bases and J dropped 10 bases, with 19 bases sitting between them. The CDR3 spans 15 residues. DNA for the CDR3: TGTGCCAGCAGACCCACAGGATATGTGGGATCACCCCTCCACTTT. It encodes CASRPTGYVGSPLHF.

The J gene is TRBJ2-3, the V gene TRBV29-1; D unclear. The CDR3 has 11 residues. CDR1 is SQVTM and CDR2 is ANQGSEA in the germline V gene. CDR3 nucleotide sequence: TGCAGTCTTAGGAACACGGATACGCAGTATTTT. It specifies CSLRNTDTQYF.

About this clonotype itself: The missing conserved phenylalanine or tryptophan at the end of this CDR3 makes a read error likely. V gene TRBV29-1 combines with J gene TRBJ2-7; 7 bases map to TRBD2. Germline values: CDR1 SQVTM, CDR2 ANQGSEA. The CDR3 length is 14 residues. The J segment lost 0 bases and the V segment lost 6 bases, leaving 8 bases of the junction unmatched. The CDR3, as DNA: TGCAGCGTAACTTCTAGCGGATCCTCCTACGAGCAGTACTCC. Residues: CSVTSSGSSYEQYS.